These 18 T cell receptor beta chains share one sample of origin, sequenced in a study of shared clonotypes between healthy human individuals. Assay used: immunoSEQ multiplex PCR; TCRdb lists only in-frame clones, some missing. In the table there are about 2 million clones, 85% to 95% of which are singletons. Sequenced material: naive CD4+ T cells sorted from blood. Stated subset: CD45RA+ positively selected. The receptors here all came from a man aged 18 to 30 in good health.

This chain links TRBV6-6 with TRBJ2-3, with TRBD2 as a possible D gene (5 bases). V lost 7 bases to trimming and J lost 1 base, with 12 bases between them. Germline V lookup: CDR1 MNHNY, CDR2 SVGAGI (reference sequence). The CDR3 totals 14 residues. The CDR3 DNA reads as TGTGCCAGCAATAACGGGAAGCGCACAGATACGCAGTATTTT. The encoded protein is CASNNGKRTDTQYF.

The CDR3 region is CASSWNHGETQYF. CDR3 sequence (DNA): TGCGCCAGCAGCTGGAATCACGGGGAGACCCAGTACTTC. The V gene is TRBV5-1, the J gene TRBJ2-5; D unclear. V was cut by 3 bases and J by 5 bases, with 11 bases left in between. The germline V gene has CDR1 SGHRS and CDR2 YFSETQ. The CDR3 has 13 residues.

The V call is TRBV2, the J call TRBJ2-3; 11 bases agree with TRBD2. CDR1 is SNHLY and CDR2 is FYNNEI in the germline V gene. CDR3 length equals 16 residues. Losses at the gene ends were 5 bases for V and 4 bases for J; bases not matched to a gene: 8. The CDR3 loop reads CASSFLAGGGADTQYF. CDR3 DNA: TGTGCCAGCAGTTTCCTAGCGGGGGGTGGAGCAGATACGCAGTATTTT.

The CDR3 DNA follows: TGCAGCGTTGAGGTTGGGGGATCCCTAGCCAAAAACATTCAGTACTTC. Residues: CSVEVGGSLAKNIQYF. The J gene is TRBJ2-4, the V gene TRBV29-1; either TRBD1 or TRBD2 may supply D (5 bases each). There are 16 residues in the CDR3. Trimming removed 3 bases from V and 0 bases from J, with 15 bases in between. Germline lookup yields CDR1 SQVTM and CDR2 ANQGSEA.

The chain joins TRBV7-2 to TRBJ2-2; D is perhaps TRBD2 (5 bases). Trimming pared 5 bases from V and 2 bases from J, leaving 15 bases between. Per germline, CDR1 SGHTA and CDR2 FQGNSA. This CDR3 spans 16 amino acids. The DNA of the CDR3 is TGTGCCAGCAGCCCACATAGCGCTACCAACACCGGGGAGCTGTTTTTT. It codes for CASSPHSATNTGELFF.

The rearrangement uses TRBV9 and TRBJ2-5, with D possibly TRBD2 on 6 matching bases. Germline V gene data show CDR1 as SGDLS and CDR2 as YYNGEE. The ends were cut back, 0 bases at V and 4 bases at J, with 13 bases in the middle. There are 15 residues in the CDR3. The CDR3 nucleotides are TGTGCCAGCAGCGTAGGACTAGTCGAGGGAGAGACCCAGTACTTC. As protein: CASSVGLVEGETQYF.

This rearrangement joins TRBV6-5 to TRBJ2-1; D uncertain. Per the germline V gene, CDR1 is MNHEY and CDR2 is SVGAGI. V lost 2 bases, J lost 1 base, and 12 bases lay in between. The CDR3 runs to 16 residues. This chain's CDR3 is CASSYGVAGSYNEQFF. CDR3 in DNA: TGTGCCAGCAGTTACGGGGTTGCTGGTTCCTACAATGAGCAGTTCTTC.

This clone has a single count. This sequence joins TRBV4-1 and TRBJ2-3; 9 bases agree with TRBD2. The germline gives CDR1 MGHRA, CDR2 YSYEKL. The CDR3 consists of 17 residues. V was pared by 3 bases and J by 2 bases, with 9 bases of the junction left unmatched. CDR3 in amino acids: CASSQIGLAGITDTQYF. CDR3 nucleotide sequence: TGCGCCAGCAGCCAGATCGGGCTAGCGGGGATCACAGATACGCAGTATTTT.

The chain carries TRBV4-1 and TRBJ2-7, with D possibly being TRBD1 (6 bases). Germline CDR1 reads MGHRA; CDR2 reads YSYEKL. Trimming took 6 bases from V and 2 from J, leaving 17 bases between them. The CDR3 covers 15 residues. The DNA for the CDR3 is TGCGCCAGCAGTCTTTCGACAGGCGCGACCTACGAGCAGTACTTC. Translated, it gives CASSLSTGATYEQYF.

This clone was observed once. The rearrangement uses TRBV4-1 and TRBJ2-3; 7 bases are shared with TRBD2. CDR1 MGHRA and CDR2 YSYEKL come from the germline V gene. The V segment lost 10 bases and the J segment 1 base; nucleotides outside the gene matches: 11. The CDR3 extends over 15 amino acids. CDR3 in amino acids: CATPDAGERTDTQYF. Written as DNA, the CDR3 is TGCGCCACCCCTGACGCGGGGGAGCGCACAGATACGCAGTATTTT.

J is TRBJ2-1 and V is TRBV5-1; D is tentatively TRBD1 or TRBD2 (6 bases each). Deletions cut 4 bases from V and 4 bases from J, with 15 bases between. CDR3 length equals 15 residues. The V gene's germline CDR1 is SGHRS and CDR2 YFSETQ. DNA for the CDR3: TGCGCCAGCAGCCCGGAGGGACACCTTTACAATGAGCAGTTCTTC. This gives the protein CASSPEGHLYNEQFF.

The CDR3 DNA follows: TGTGCCAGCAGCTTATTAGTGGGGTTGGGACAATCGAATGAAAAACTGTTTTTT. It codes for CASSLLVGLGQSNEKLFF. V usage is TRBV7-9 and J usage is TRBJ1-4; TRBD1 is a possible D gene (6 bases). The length of the CDR3 is 18 residues. V shed 2 bases and J shed 5 bases, with 21 bases lying between them. Germline assignment: CDR1 SEHNR and CDR2 FQNEAQ (reference sequence).

The rearrangement links TRBV5-4 to TRBJ2-5; D is possibly TRBD2 (6 bases). The CDR3 runs 14 residues. Germline V gives CDR1 SGHNT, CDR2 YYREEE (reference sequence). Trimming removed 3 bases from V and 6 bases from J, with 15 bases in between. CDR3 amino acids: CASSSPTSSKTQYF. The CDR3 nucleotides read TGTGCCAGCAGCTCCCCGACTAGTTCGAAGACCCAGTACTTC.

The chain employs TRBV9 and TRBJ2-2; D is perhaps TRBD2 (5 bases). Trimming cost V 0 bases and J 2 bases, with 11 bases left between them. The V gene's germline CDR1 is SGDLS and CDR2 YYNGEE. The CDR3 length is 16 residues. CDR3 nucleotides: TGTGCCAGCAGCGTAGGAAACGGGATTAACACCGGGGAGCTGTTTTTT. The encoded protein is CASSVGNGINTGELFF. The complete variable domain, with remaining parts taken from reference TRBV9 and TRBJ2-2, reads DSGVTQTPKHLITATGQRVTLRCSPRSGDLSVYWYQQSLDQGLQFLIQYYNGEERAKGNILERFSAQQFPDLHSELNLSSLELGDSALYFCASSVGNGINTGELFFGEGSRLTVL.

V gene TRBV5-6 combines with J gene TRBJ2-1, with 7 bases fitting TRBD2. The germline V gene encodes CDR1 SGHDT and CDR2 YYEEEE. After removal of 1 base from V and 5 bases from J, the junction contained 6 bases not matched to a gene. This CDR3 comprises 15 residues. This CDR3 is CASSLIQRDHNEQFF. The CDR3 coding sequence is TGTGCCAGCAGCTTGATCCAGCGGGACCACAATGAGCAGTTCTTC.

The V and J genes are TRBV11-2 and TRBJ2-7, with a possible D match to TRBD1 (5 bases). Germline V gene data show CDR1 as SGHAT and CDR2 as FQNNGV. Trimming removed 5 bases at V and 6 bases at J, with 14 bases between. CDR3 length: 13 amino acids. The CDR3 DNA reads as TGTGCCAGCAGCCGACCAGGGCGAGGCGAGCAGTACTTC. Protein product: CASSRPGRGEQYF.

The chain uses TRBV5-1 and TRBJ2-1, with no clear D. Germline CDR1 reads SGHRS; CDR2 reads YFSETQ. This CDR3 has 15 residues. The V and J ends lost 1 base and 5 bases respectively, with 13 bases between them. CDR3 sequence reads: CASSLSGGINNEQFF. DNA of the CDR3: TGCGCCAGCAGCTTGAGTGGCGGAATAAACAATGAGCAGTTCTTC.

The rearrangement links TRBV7-9 to TRBJ2-5; D might be TRBD2 (5 bases). The germline CDR1 and CDR2 sequences are SEHNR and FQNEAQ (reference sequence). Deletions cut 1 base from V and 5 bases from J, with 14 bases between. The CDR3 length is 15 residues. The CDR3 nucleotides are TGTGCCAGCAGCTTAGTTTGGGCGCGAGGGGAGACCCAGTACTTC. It codes for CASSLVWARGETQYF.